What follows are 27 T cell receptor beta chains derived from one specimen sequenced in a study of regulatory T cells in long-lasting Graves disease. As for time point: newly diagnosed GD, antithyroid drugs for less than 3 months. Making the TCR library involved RNA that had been extracted from PBMCs. With iRepertoire HTBI primers and Arm-PCR of CDR3 regions, TCR beta libraries were built. Each CDR3 protein is one row after TCRdb ran MiXCR on the multiplex PCR reads. The sample shows about 560,000 distinct CDR3 sequences, about 15% of them seen only once. These data are also associated with another study on T cells in Graves' hyperthyroidism and ophthalmopathy.

This specimen consisted of peripheral blood mononuclear cells (PBMCs), obtained at new diagnosis, from a patient treated with antithyroid drugs. The receptors come from a man aged 18 to 35 with Graves disease.

This clonotype was counted many times. V and J are TRBV6-1 and TRBJ2-1, with 14 bases identical to TRBD2. The CDR3 is 16 amino acids. V lost 5 bases to trimming and J lost 6 bases; unmatched junction nucleotides: 6. CDR1 is MNHNS, CDR2 SASEGT, per germline. Here the CDR3 DNA reads TGTGCCAGCAGTATCCTAGGACTAGCGGGAGGCAATGAGCAGTTCTTC. This encodes CASSILGLAGGNEQFF.

This clonotype came up many times. The chain carries TRBV20-1 and TRBJ2-1; 9 positions agree with TRBD1. This CDR3 is 14 amino acids long. V shed 3 bases and J 4 bases; nucleotides not matched to a gene: 4. The germline gives CDR1 DFQATT, CDR2 SNEGSKA (reference sequence). CDR3 sequence (DNA): TGCAGTGCTAGTCGGGGACAGGGTTACAATGAGCAGTTCTTC. The encoded protein is CSASRGQGYNEQFF.

J is TRBJ2-1 and V is TRBV6-1; 8 bases agree with TRBD1. Germline CDR1 is MNHNS and CDR2 is SASEGT. CDR3 length: 16 residues. The junction had 11 bases not matched to a gene; V was cut back by 3 bases and J by 7 bases. CDR3 DNA: TGTGCCAGCAGTGACTCGAGGGCAGGGGGCCGGAATGAGCAGTTCTTC. Its protein is CASSDSRAGGRNEQFF.

This clonotype was seen only a few times. V and J are TRBV7-3 and TRBJ1-1; possible D gene TRBD1, 6 bases. Trimming removed 1 base from V and 10 bases from J, with 28 bases in between. Germline lookup yields CDR1 SGHTA and CDR2 FQGTGA. CDR3 length equals 18 residues. The chain's CDR3 is CASSLMGAGRTLKPGAFF. In DNA form, the CDR3 reads TGTGCCAGCAGCTTAATGGGGGCCGGCAGGACTTTAAAACCCGGAGCTTTCTTT.

There are many counts of this clonotype. The chain carries TRBV27 and TRBJ2-5; TRBD1 aligns across 7 bases. In germline, CDR1 is MNHEY, CDR2 SMNVEV (reference sequence). There are 15 residues in the CDR3. V trimming: 2 bases; J trimming: 4 bases; junction bases outside the gene matches: 7. The CDR3 reads CASSLEGGVAETQYF. CDR3 nucleotide sequence: TGTGCCAGCAGTTTAGAAGGGGGCGTCGCAGAGACCCAGTACTTC.

This clonotype was recorded a few times. The chain couples TRBV9 to TRBJ1-2, with D hard to call. The CDR3 contains 14 residues. From germline, CDR1 is SGDLS and CDR2 YYNGEE. The ends were cut back, 0 bases at V and 1 base at J, with 7 bases in the middle. DNA of the CDR3: TGTGCCAGCAGCGTAGGGGGAATTAACTATGGCTACACCTTC. Protein: CASSVGGINYGYTF.

This clonotype has ten or more counts. The J gene is TRBJ2-5, the V gene TRBV5-1, with D perhaps TRBD2 (5 bases). The better agreement between TRBJ2-1 and the DNA end casts doubt on the J call. This CDR3 has 13 amino acids. Germline CDR1 is SGHRS and CDR2 is YFSETQ. CDR3 sequence (DNA): TGCGCCAGCAGCGTGGAGAGCGGCAATGAGCAGTTCTTC. Amino acid sequence: CASSVESGNEQFF.

Regarding this clonotype: One end of the junction does not line up with germline, which may come from a read error. The J gene is TRBJ2-7, the V gene TRBV12-3 or TRBV12-4; TRBD1 aligns across 10 bases. This CDR3 spans 11 amino acids. The chain's CDR3 is CASSSGQGPHF. The CDR3 nucleotides read TGTGCCAGCAGTTCGGGACAGGGGCCCCACTTC.

The chain joins TRBV4-2 to TRBJ2-7; TRBD2 might be the D (5 bases). V dropped 0 bases and J dropped 1 base, with 13 bases sitting between them. The CDR3 extends over 16 amino acids. The germline V gene has CDR1 LGHNA and CDR2 YNFKEQ. The DNA for the CDR3 is TGTGCCAGCAGCCAAGAGACTAACGTTGCATCCTACGAGCAGTACTTC. It codes for CASSQETNVASYEQYF.

A few counts support this clonotype. The chain carries TRBV19 and TRBJ1-6, with TRBD1 identical over 7 bases. V was clipped by 5 bases and J by 5 bases; unmatched bases: 6. Germline V CDR1 and CDR2: LNHDA, SQIVND (reference sequence). The CDR3 consists of 15 residues. CDR3 in amino acids: CASSRTGQNNSPLHF. The CDR3 DNA reads TGTGCCAGTAGTCGCACGGGACAGAATAATTCACCCCTCCACTTT.

This clonotype was seen ten or more times. V and J are TRBV18 and TRBJ2-1; TRBD2 is a possible D gene (6 bases). Germline-derived CDR1 and CDR2 are KGHSH and LQKENI. The CDR3 is made up of 13 amino acids. V dropped 3 bases and J dropped 7 bases, with 10 bases sitting between them. The CDR3 loop reads CASSPRAGNEQFF. CDR3 nucleotides: TGTGCCAGCTCACCCCGGGCGGGGAATGAGCAGTTCTTC.

This clonotype was counted only a few times. The DNA of the CDR3 is TGCAGCGTTGGGGACAGGGAACTTTACGAGCAGTACTTC. Amino acids: CSVGDRELYEQYF. V gene TRBV29-1 combines with J gene TRBJ2-7, with 9 bases fitting TRBD1. CDR3 size: 13 residues. Trimming at V came to 4 bases and at J to 4 bases, leaving 5 bases not matched to a gene. CDR1 and CDR2 (germline): SQVTM, ANQGSEA.

The gene calls are TRBV6-1 and TRBJ2-5; D is undetermined. The CDR3 has 14 residues. Germline values: CDR1 MNHNS, CDR2 SASEGT. V was pared by 0 bases and J by 0 bases, with 5 bases between. The CDR3 region has the DNA TGTGCCAGCAGTGAAGCGATGTACCAAGAGACCCAGTACTTC. Translated, it gives CASSEAMYQETQYF.

This rearrangement joins TRBV20-1 to TRBJ2-7; 12 positions match TRBD2. The V segment lost 0 bases and the J segment 3 bases; nucleotides outside the gene matches: 15. Germline V gene sequence: CDR1 DFQATT, CDR2 SNEGSKA (reference sequence). CDR3 length: 19 amino acids. CDR3: CSARDPLETSGSGLYEQYF. In DNA form, the CDR3 reads TGCAGTGCTAGAGACCCCCTCGAGACTAGCGGGAGCGGTCTCTACGAGCAGTACTTC.

The chain joins TRBV20-1 to TRBJ2-7; D is undetermined. Trimming removed 7 bases at V and 4 bases at J, with 8 bases between. Germline V lookup: CDR1 DFQATT, CDR2 SNEGSKA (reference sequence). The CDR3 length is 10 residues. CDR3 sequence: CSVDNYEQYF. The CDR3 DNA is TGCAGTGTAGACAATTACGAGCAGTACTTC.

Regarding this clonotype: An end of the junction does not agree with germline; a read error may underlie this. The chain is built from TRBV12-5 and TRBJ2-7; unclear D gene. Germline V CDR1 and CDR2: LGHNT, FRNRAP. The CDR3 consists of 12 residues. The CDR3, as DNA: TGTGCTATTGGTCTGATTTCCTACGAGCAGTACTTC. Its protein is CAIGLISYEQYF.

The chain employs TRBV9 and TRBJ1-3; D call uncertain. The CDR3 has 16 amino acids. Trimming stripped 0 bases from V and 0 bases from J, with 10 bases between. In germline, CDR1 is SGDLS, CDR2 YYNGEE. The DNA of the CDR3 is TGTGCCAGCAGCGTAGGGGAATTGAGCTCTGGAAACACCATATATTTT. Translated: CASSVGELSSGNTIYF.

The chain uses TRBV9 and TRBJ1-1; maybe TRBD1 (5 bases). CDR1 and CDR2 from the germline V gene are SGDLS and YYNGEE. The CDR3 sequence is 14 residues long. Trimming took 0 bases from V and 5 from J, leaving 11 bases between them. CDR3 loop: CASSVEGTGTEAFF. CDR3 DNA sequence: TGTGCCAGCAGCGTAGAGGGGACGGGAACTGAAGCTTTCTTT.

The V gene is TRBV5-4, the J gene TRBJ2-7, with a possible D match to TRBD1 (5 bases). The CDR3 has 15 residues. The V gene lost 4 bases and the J gene lost 2 bases, with 16 bases spanning the gap. Germline V lookup: CDR1 SGHNT, CDR2 YYREEE (reference sequence). CDR3 loop: CASSPVAGPTYEQYF. CDR3 DNA: TGTGCCAGCAGCCCTGTCGCAGGGCCTACCTACGAGCAGTACTTC.

The V call is TRBV29-1, the J call TRBJ1-2; no reliable D call. The CDR3 covers 12 residues. CDR1 is SQVTM, CDR2 ANQGSEA, per germline. The germline V and J ends were trimmed by 3 bases and 8 bases, with 13 bases remaining between them. CDR3 bases: TGCAGCGTTGACGCCTCCCCGGGGGGCTACACCTTC. This sequence encodes CSVDASPGGYTF.

This clonotype was counted at least ten times. V usage is TRBV6-2 or TRBV6-3 and J usage is TRBJ1-5; D gene unclear. V lost 5 bases and J 0 bases, leaving 8 bases between the germline ends. Germline values: CDR1 MNHEY, CDR2 SVGEGT. The CDR3 is 14 amino acids. CDR3 nucleotide sequence: TGTGCCAGCAGTGTGGGGAATAGCAATCAGCCCCAGCATTTT. It is translated as CASSVGNSNQPQHF.

This clonotype came up many times. CDR3 coding DNA: TGTGCCAGCAGTTTAGGCCAGGGGACCCTCAATGAGCAGTTCTTC. This translates into CASSLGQGTLNEQFF. The chain recombines TRBV12-3 or TRBV12-4 with TRBJ2-1, with D perhaps TRBD1 (6 bases). The CDR3 length is 15 residues. V was shortened by 1 base and J by 6 bases, with 13 bases between the two germline ends.

This clonotype came up many times. The chain is built from TRBV2 and TRBJ1-1, with a tentative D call TRBD1 (6 bases). Deletions cut 10 bases from V and 0 bases from J, with 12 bases between. CDR1 is SNHLY and CDR2 is FYNNEI in the germline V gene. The CDR3 has 13 residues. This chain's CDR3 is CATTQGLNTEAFF. In DNA, the CDR3 is TGTGCCACGACACAGGGTCTGAACACTGAAGCTTTCTTT.

This clonotype was counted only a few times. The gene calls are TRBV28 and TRBJ2-7, with D unclear. The germline gives CDR1 MDHEN, CDR2 SYDVKM. The CDR3 covers 13 residues. V lost 2 bases and J lost 3, with 8 bases in between. The CDR3 loop reads CASSLRQHYEQYF. The CDR3 nucleotides read TGTGCCAGCAGTTTACGACAACACTACGAGCAGTACTTC.

This clonotype was seen many times. The rearrangement joins TRBV30 to TRBJ1-5; 10 bases are shared with TRBD1. Germline CDR1 reads GTSNPN; CDR2 reads SVGIG (reference sequence). This CDR3 region has 16 residues. The trim removed 0 bases at V and 0 bases at J, leaving 2 bases unmatched. CDR3 sequence: CAWSVTGGRSNQPQHF. CDR3 nucleotides: TGTGCCTGGAGTGTGACAGGGGGCCGTAGCAATCAGCCCCAGCATTTT.

This clonotype was picked up a small number of times. A read error is possible here, since a much larger clone lies one base away. It is likely a read error, because the conserved phenylalanine at the end of the CDR3 is missing. The V and J genes are TRBV3-1 and TRBJ2-2; TRBD1 agrees at 10 bases. CDR1 and CDR2 (germline): LGHDT, YNNKEL (reference sequence). The length of the CDR3 is 16 residues. After removal of 4 bases from V and 2 bases from J, the junction contained 4 bases not matched to a gene. The CDR3 sequence is CASSRRTGGNTGELFS. The DNA of the CDR3 is TGTGCCAGCAGCCGACGGACAGGGGGTAACACCGGGGAGCTGTTTTCT.

On this clonotype itself: This may be a read error, as it is one base from a much larger clone. No conserved phenylalanine or tryptophan ends this CDR3, so it is likely a read error. The CDR3 DNA is TGTGCCCACAACAGGGGCACGAATGAAAAACTGTTTGTT. It translates to CAHNRGTNEKLFV. The V and J genes are TRBV30 and TRBJ1-4, with 7 bases aligning to TRBD1. Per germline, CDR1 GTSNPN and CDR2 SVGIG (reference sequence). CDR3 size: 13 residues. Losses at the gene ends were 8 bases for V and 5 bases for J; bases not matched to a gene: 8.